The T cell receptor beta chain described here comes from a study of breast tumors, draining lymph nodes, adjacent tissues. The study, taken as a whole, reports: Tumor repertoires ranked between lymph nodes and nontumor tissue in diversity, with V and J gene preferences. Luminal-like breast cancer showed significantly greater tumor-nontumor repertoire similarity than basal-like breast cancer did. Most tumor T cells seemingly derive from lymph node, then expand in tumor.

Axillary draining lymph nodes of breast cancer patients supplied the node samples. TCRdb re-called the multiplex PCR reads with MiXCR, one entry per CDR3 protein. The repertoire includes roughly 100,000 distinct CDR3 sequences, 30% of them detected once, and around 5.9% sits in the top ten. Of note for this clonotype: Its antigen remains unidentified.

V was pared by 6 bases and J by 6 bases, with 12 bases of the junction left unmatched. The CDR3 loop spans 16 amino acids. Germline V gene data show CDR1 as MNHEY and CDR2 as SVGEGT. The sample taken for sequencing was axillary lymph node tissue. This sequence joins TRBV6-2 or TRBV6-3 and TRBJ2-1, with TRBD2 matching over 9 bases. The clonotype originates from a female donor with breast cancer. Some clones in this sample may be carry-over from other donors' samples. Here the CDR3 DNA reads TGTGCCAGCAGGAAAACGGGGCGGGGGGGTCTCAATGAGCAGTTCTTC. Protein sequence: CASRKTGRGGLNEQFF.